The clone carrying this T cell receptor (beta chain) has just one count. The CDR3 spans 15 residues. V was clipped by 1 base and J by 7 bases; unmatched bases: 8. CDR1 is SNHLY, CDR2 FYNNEI, per germline. Generated by immunoSEQ multiplex PCR, the TCRdb table keeps only in-frame clones and is missing some. The table lists 40,000 to 45,000 clones, 85% to 95% of them singletons. The entry originates in a study of human thymus T cells. The sequence was obtained from a boy under three years old with a congenital heart defect but otherwise immunologically healthy. The specimen sequenced was blood. The chain recombines TRBV2 with TRBJ2-7; 9 bases are a match to TRBD2. The CDR3 nucleotides are TGTGCCAGCAGTGAAGGCGGCGGGGGGGGTTGGGAGCAGTACTTC. It specifies CASSEGGGGGWEQYF. The variable domain in full, completed from reference TRBV2 and TRBJ2-7, reads EPEVTQTPSHQVTQMGQEVILRCVPISNHLYFYWYRQILGQKVEFLVSFYNNEISEKSEIFDDQFSVERPDGSNFTLKIRSTKLEDSAMYFCASSEGGGGGWEQYFGPGTRLTVT.